The 28 T cell receptor beta chains presented below share a single source sample, sequenced in a study of T cell repertoires in cytomegalovirus infection. Via MiXCR, TCRdb re-called the reads, giving one row per CDR3 protein. The table lists 500,000 or so distinct CDR3 sequences, 16% of them singletons. Sequenced sample: CD8+ T cells from PBMCs. These receptor sequences come from a human donor in good health (CMV status not recorded). Some clones in this sample may be carry-over from other donors' samples.

This clonotype was detected many times. The rearrangement links TRBV6-1 to TRBJ2-3; D possibly corresponds to TRBD1 (7 bases). V was cut by 3 bases and J by 0 bases, with 13 bases left in between. Germline CDR1 is MNHNS and CDR2 is SASEGT. The CDR3 runs to 16 residues. The CDR3 DNA reads TGTGCCAGCAGTGAGGTGGAGGGGGCCAGCACAGATACGCAGTATTTT. Its translation is CASSEVEGASTDTQYF.

Ten or more counts support this clonotype. The CDR3 coding sequence is TGTGCCAGCAGTGACTACTACAATGAGCAGTTCTTC. Its translation: CASSDYYNEQFF. The V and J genes are TRBV6-1 and TRBJ2-1; unclear D gene. Germline V lookup: CDR1 MNHNS, CDR2 SASEGT. The CDR3 loop spans 12 amino acids. V lost 3 bases and J 3 bases, leaving 3 bases between the germline ends.

This clonotype was picked up a small number of times. The chain recombines TRBV20-1 with TRBJ2-1, with 8 bases matching TRBD2. V shed 0 bases and J 2 bases; nucleotides not matched to a gene: 3. CDR3 length: 15 amino acids. The germline V gene encodes CDR1 DFQATT and CDR2 SNEGSKA (reference sequence). The CDR3 reads CSARDLREAYNEQFF. CDR3 bases: TGCAGTGCTAGAGATTTGCGGGAGGCCTACAATGAGCAGTTCTTC.

The chain is built from TRBV5-1 and TRBJ2-2; 10 bases match TRBD2. This CDR3 region has 18 residues. The V segment lost 1 base and the J segment 0 bases; nucleotides outside the gene matches: 6. Germline CDR1 SGHRS, CDR2 YFSETQ. The CDR3 here is CASSLFNSGRPNTGELFF. The DNA for the CDR3 is TGCGCCAGCAGCTTGTTCAATAGCGGGAGGCCGAACACCGGGGAGCTGTTTTTT.

This chain joins TRBV9 and TRBJ2-5, with D maybe TRBD1 (6 bases). The V gene's germline CDR1 is SGDLS and CDR2 YYNGEE. CDR3 length: 15 amino acids. V lost 3 bases and J lost 4, with 16 bases in between. CDR3 residues: CASSEGERPLETQYF. The CDR3, as DNA: TGTGCCAGCAGCGAGGGGGAAAGGCCACTAGAGACCCAGTACTTC. Variable domain in full (rest from reference TRBV9 and TRBJ2-5): DSGVTQTPKHLITATGQRVTLRCSPRSGDLSVYWYQQSLDQGLQFLIQYYNGEERAKGNILERFSAQQFPDLHSELNLSSLELGDSALYFCASSEGERPLETQYFGPGTRLLVL.

This clonotype was seen repeatedly, ten times or more. The chain has TRBV7-9 and TRBJ2-3; 9 bases are shared with TRBD2. CDR3 size: 18 residues. Trimming took 0 bases from V and 4 from J; bases not matched to a gene: 11. CDR1 and CDR2 (germline): SEHNR, FQNEAQ (reference sequence). The CDR3 nucleotides are TGTGCCAGCAGCTTAGCGCTTATTAGCGGGAGCGTCCCAGATACGCAGTATTTT. This codes for CASSLALISGSVPDTQYF.

This clonotype was picked up a small number of times. V is TRBV6-1 and J is TRBJ2-2; D is ambiguous. The germline gives CDR1 MNHNS, CDR2 SASEGT. Trimming cost V 8 bases and J 6 bases, with 4 bases left between them. The length of the CDR3 is 10 residues. As DNA, the CDR3 is TGTGCCAGCGAAGCCGGGGAGCTGTTTTTT. Translation: CASEAGELFF.

This clonotype appeared many times. The V gene is TRBV19, the J gene TRBJ2-1; 8 nucleotides match TRBD1. CDR1 and CDR2 from the germline V gene are LNHDA and SQIVND (reference sequence). V shed 6 bases, J shed 0 bases, and the junction held 4 bases outside the gene matches. This CDR3 is built from 15 residues. This CDR3 reads CASSQGAGSYNEQFF. The DNA for the CDR3 is TGTGCCAGTAGCCAGGGGGCTGGCTCCTACAATGAGCAGTTCTTC.

In this sample, this clonotype turned up many times. The rearrangement uses TRBV29-1 and TRBJ2-7, with TRBD1 as a possible D gene (6 bases). Germline-derived CDR1 and CDR2 are SQVTM and ANQGSEA. Trimming cost V 2 bases and J 5 bases, with 13 bases left between them. This CDR3 has 13 residues. DNA for the CDR3: TGCAGCGTTGAACAGGGGTGGAGAGACGAGCAGTACTTC. Translated, it gives CSVEQGWRDEQYF.

This clonotype was seen ten or more times. This sequence joins TRBV7-9 and TRBJ1-2; 8 bases agree with TRBD1. The CDR3 is 15 residues long. CDR1 and CDR2 from the germline V gene are SEHNR and FQNEAQ (reference sequence). J was trimmed by 6 bases and V by 5 bases; bases with no gene match: 11. The CDR3 sequence: CASSLTPGGGDGYTF. The CDR3 DNA reads TGTGCCAGCAGCCTTACTCCAGGGGGCGGGGATGGCTACACCTTC.

This clonotype was recorded many times. The gene calls are TRBV2 and TRBJ2-3; 9 nucleotides align to TRBD2. The CDR3 runs 16 residues. V was pared by 8 bases and J by 5 bases, with 14 bases of the junction left unmatched. From germline, CDR1 is SNHLY and CDR2 FYNNEI. The CDR3 nucleotides read TGTGCCAGCTCCTTCCGAGCGGGGGGTTCCGGAGATACGCAGTATTTT. It codes for CASSFRAGGSGDTQYF.

In this sample, this clonotype turned up a few times. The genes are TRBV6-5 and TRBJ1-1; D uncertain. V lost 2 bases and J lost 0, with 7 bases in between. The CDR3 covers 14 residues. Germline V gene lookup returns CDR1 MNHEY and CDR2 SVGAGI. For the CDR3, the DNA is TGTGCCAGCAGTTACGGAGACATGAACACTGAAGCTTTCTTT. It translates to CASSYGDMNTEAFF.

V gene TRBV4-1 combines with J gene TRBJ2-7, with no clear D. V was shortened by 3 bases and J by 7 bases, with 13 bases between the two germline ends. Germline CDR1 reads MGHRA; CDR2 reads YSYEKL. The CDR3 consists of 13 residues. CDR3 in DNA: TGCGCCAGCAGCCACCCCGGGCTCGGGGAGCAGTACTTC. Protein product: CASSHPGLGEQYF.

A note on this clonotype: The CDR3 ends on some other residue instead of the conserved phenylalanine or tryptophan, so this is likely a read error. The rearrangement joins TRBV27 to TRBJ2-6; D is unclear. In germline, CDR1 is MNHEY, CDR2 SMNVEV (reference sequence). The CDR3 sequence is 14 residues long. Trimming stripped 3 bases from V and 0 bases from J, with 3 bases between. The CDR3, as DNA: TGTGCCAGCAGTTTGGGCTCTGGGGCCAACGTCCTGACTTAC. Encoded protein: CASSLGSGANVLTY.

This clonotype was detected a few times. The chain uses TRBV5-1 and TRBJ2-1; no clear D gene. V was shortened by 4 bases and J by 0 bases, with 8 bases between the two germline ends. The CDR3 consists of 14 residues. CDR1 is SGHRS, CDR2 YFSETQ, per germline. CDR3 residues: CASSMSSSYNEQFF. The CDR3 DNA follows: TGCGCCAGCAGCATGTCCTCCTCCTACAATGAGCAGTTCTTC.

This chain joins TRBV12-3 or TRBV12-4 and TRBJ2-7; TRBD1 aligns across 12 bases. This CDR3 spans 14 amino acids. With 7 bases clipped from V and 12 bases from J, the junction kept 13 bases outside the gene matches. The DNA of the CDR3 is TGTGCCAGCATGACCGGGACAGGGGGCCCCCCCAGGTACTTC. Its protein is CASMTGTGGPPRYF.

This clonotype showed up just a few times. V and J are TRBV27 and TRBJ1-1; perhaps TRBD1 as D (5 bases). From germline, CDR1 is MNHEY and CDR2 SMNVEV (reference sequence). The V end lost 5 bases, the J end lost 4 bases, and 11 bases lay between the germline ends. The CDR3 spans 13 residues. CDR3 DNA: TGTGCCAGCAGTGGGCAAGGGGTCACTGAAGCTTTCTTT. This encodes CASSGQGVTEAFF.

As concerns this clonotype: This may arise from a read error, as a much more abundant clone is one base away. This chain's CDR3 is CASSPTRGLNTEAFF. The CDR3 DNA sequence: TGTGCCAGCAGTCCGACACGAGGGTTGAACACTGAAGCTTTCTTT. The chain joins TRBV12-3 or TRBV12-4 to TRBJ1-1; D is uncertain. The CDR3 runs 15 residues. The germline V and J ends were trimmed by 5 bases and 0 bases, with 13 bases remaining between them.

The chain employs TRBV2 and TRBJ1-5; D remains ambiguous. Deletions cut 2 bases from V and 0 bases from J, with 8 bases between. The CDR3 spans 15 residues. Germline CDR1 is SNHLY and CDR2 is FYNNEI. Written as DNA, the CDR3 is TGTGCCAGCAGTGAACGACGGTCTAGCAATCAGCCCCAGCATTTT. Its translation: CASSERRSSNQPQHF.

This chain uses TRBV7-9 with TRBJ1-2; D gene uncertain. V was cut by 4 bases and J by 5 bases, with 11 bases left in between. This CDR3 has 13 amino acids. Looked up from germline, CDR1 is SEHNR and CDR2 is FQNEAQ (reference sequence). CDR3 in amino acids: CASSSPQGYGYTF. Written as DNA, the CDR3 is TGTGCCAGCAGCTCCCCGCAAGGGTATGGCTACACCTTC.

V gene TRBV12-3 or TRBV12-4 combines with J gene TRBJ2-1, with TRBD2 matching 11 bases. Trimming cost V 7 bases and J 3 bases; bases outside gene matches: 2. The CDR3 extends over 14 amino acids. The CDR3: CASKTSGGYNEQFF. In DNA form, the CDR3 reads TGTGCCAGCAAAACTAGCGGGGGCTACAATGAGCAGTTCTTC.

This clonotype was recorded at least ten times. The chain is built from TRBV7-3 and TRBJ2-7, with D unresolved. Germline CDR1 is SGHTA and CDR2 is FQGTGA. There are 14 residues in the CDR3. V lost 5 bases, J lost 2 bases, and 13 bases lay in between. For the CDR3, the DNA is TGTGCCAGCAGCCCGCGGAAGTGGCCCTACGAGCAGTACTTC. This encodes CASSPRKWPYEQYF.

This clonotype came up a few times. The chain recombines TRBV11-2 with TRBJ2-1; 12 bases fit TRBD2. Germline V gives CDR1 SGHAT, CDR2 FQNNGV. The V and J ends lost 4 bases and 7 bases, in that order; junction bases with no gene match: 2. The CDR3 runs 14 residues. The CDR3, as DNA: TGTGCCAGCAGCTGGACTAGCGGGAAGAATGAGCAGTTCTTC. This codes for CASSWTSGKNEQFF.

This clonotype was detected many times. The chain employs TRBV6-5 and TRBJ2-7; 11 positions match TRBD1. Germline CDR1 is MNHEY and CDR2 is SVGAGI. The CDR3 totals 15 residues. With V trimmed by 6 bases and J by 3 bases, 7 bases remained unmatched. This CDR3 is CASRTGGQGVYEQYF. CDR3 in DNA: TGTGCCAGCAGAACGGGGGGACAGGGGGTCTACGAGCAGTACTTC.

This clonotype was recorded many times. One end of the junction is discordant with germline, which a read error may explain. The V call is TRBV7-6, the J call TRBJ2-7; D uncertain. The CDR3 is 13 residues long. The germline CDR1 and CDR2 sequences are SGHVS and FNYEAQ. The CDR3 spells CASSLADTYEQYF. CDR3 in DNA: TGTGCTAGCAGCTTGGCTGATACCTACGAGCAGTACTTC.

This clonotype was seen more than once but under ten times. The V gene is TRBV9, the J gene TRBJ1-2; tentatively, D is TRBD1 (5 bases). Deletions cut 0 bases from V and 4 bases from J, with 13 bases between. CDR3 length: 15 amino acids. Germline lookup yields CDR1 SGDLS and CDR2 YYNGEE. The CDR3 DNA reads TGTGCCAGCAGCGTAGGGGGCAGCCTCCGCTATGGCTACACCTTC. Translated: CASSVGGSLRYGYTF.

This clonotype was detected many times. V gene TRBV7-3 combines with J gene TRBJ1-1; no clear D. V gave up 3 bases and J gave up 5 bases, with 16 bases separating them. The CDR3 runs to 15 residues. From germline, CDR1 is SGHTA and CDR2 FQGTGA. CDR3 region: CASSLEGLGPTEAFF. The CDR3 region has the DNA TGTGCCAGCAGCTTGGAAGGTCTCGGGCCGACTGAAGCTTTCTTT. Drawing the rest from reference TRBV7-3 and TRBJ1-1, the complete variable domain is GAGVSQTPSNKVTEKGKYVELRCDPISGHTALYWYRQSLGQGPEFLIYFQGTGAADDSGLPNDRFFAVRPEGSVSTLKIQRTERGDSAVYLCASSLEGLGPTEAFFGQGTRLTVV.

The chain uses TRBV5-6 and TRBJ2-7, with 7 bases aligning to TRBD1. CDR1 and CDR2 (germline): SGHDT, YYEEEE. There are 15 residues in the CDR3. With V trimmed by 2 bases and J by 3 bases, 8 bases remained unmatched. The CDR3 protein is CASSFGTDRFYEQYF. The CDR3, as DNA: TGTGCCAGCAGCTTCGGGACGGACAGGTTCTACGAGCAGTACTTC. Drawing the rest from reference TRBV5-6 and TRBJ2-7, the complete variable domain is DAGVTQSPTHLIKTRGQQVTLRCSPKSGHDTVSWYQQALGQGPQFIFQYYEEEERQRGNFPDRFSGHQFPNYSSELNVNALLLGDSALYLCASSFGTDRFYEQYFGPGTRLTVT.